Listed below are T cell receptor beta chains from one sample, sequenced in a study of T cells after yellow fever vaccination. TCRdb used MiXCR to reprocess the 5' RACE reads, holding one entry per CDR3 protein. Of 120,000 to 150,000 distinct CDR3 sequences detected, more than 6% appear once; the ten largest clones hold about 0.73%. Material: CD4+ T cells sorted from PBMCs, obtained 5 days after the yellow fever booster vaccination. These receptors were collected from a man aged 25 to 40 who received the YFV17D yellow fever vaccine. CDR3s include the opening cysteine and the closing phenylalanine or tryptophan. A D gene is named only where the DNA matches it firmly. Size is stated for part of the rows, as once, few or many counts, or as a class when the clone is expanded.

TRBJ2-7,many,TRBV7-8,TRBD2,CASSLARSGTSGSVGEQYF,TGTGCCAGCAGCTTAGCGCGGTCTGGGACTAGCGGGAGTGTTGGAGAGCAGTACTTC
TRBJ1-2,many,TRBV5-1,.,CASSMEQGGFGYTF,TGCGCCAGCAGCATGGAACAGGGAGGATTTGGCTACACCTTC
TRBJ2-7,many,TRBV5-1,TRBD2,CASSFTLAVSYEQYF,TGCGCCAGCAGCTTCACCCTAGCGGTCTCCTACGAGCAGTACTTC
TRBJ1-1,many,TRBV6-1,.,CASGDRMSSTEAFF,TGTGCCAGCGGTGACAGGATGAGTTCCACTGAAGCTTTCTTT
TRBJ1-2,many,TRBV20-1,TRBD1,CSAPRGLHGYTF,TGCAGTGCTCCCAGGGGGTTGCATGGCTACACCTTC
TRBJ2-1,many,TRBV19,TRBD2,CASQREAYNEQFF,TGTGCCAGCCAGCGGGAGGCTTACAATGAGCAGTTCTTC
TRBJ2-5,many,TRBV28,.,CASSSFQETQYF,TGTGCCAGCAGTTCTTTCCAAGAGACCCAGTACTTC
TRBJ1-1,many,TRBV20-1,TRBD1,CSAKRQGTEAFF,TGCAGTGCTAAGAGACAGGGCACTGAAGCTTTCTTT
TRBJ2-6,.,TRBV12-3/TRBV12-4,.,CTFCLWGRGISGANVLTF,TGTACCTTCTGTTTATGGGGCAGGGGAATCTCTGGGGCCAACGTCCTGACTTTC
TRBJ1-1,many,TRBV18,.,CASSLMEGGANTEAFF,TGTGCCAGCTCACTAATGGAGGGGGGGGCGAACACTGAAGCTTTCTTT
TRBJ2-3,many,TRBV10-2,.,CASSEGGLLADTQYF,TGCGCCAGCAGTGAAGGCGGCCTGTTGGCAGATACGCAGTATTTT
TRBJ2-1,many,TRBV5-1,TRBD1,CASSSGTGGSEQFF,TGCGCCAGCAGTTCCGGGACAGGGGGAAGTGAGCAGTTCTTC
TRBJ2-5,many,TRBV24-1,TRBD2,CATSDFGSGSQETQYF,TGTGCCACCAGTGATTTCGGGAGCGGGAGTCAAGAGACCCAGTACTTC
TRBJ2-1,once,TRBV27,.,CASSFTPLPGSYNEQFF,TGTGCCAGCAGTTTTACCCCCCTTCCGGGCTCCTACAATGAGCAGTTCTTC
TRBJ2-7,many,TRBV3-1,.,CASSPTRVAYEQYF,TGTGCCAGCAGCCCGACCAGGGTGGCGTACGAGCAGTACTTC
TRBJ2-6,many,TRBV15,TRBD1,CATSGTKTGFLTSGANVLTF,TGTGCCACCAGCGGCACGAAGACAGGGTTCCTTACCTCTGGGGCCAACGTCCTGACTTTC
TRBJ1-5,few,TRBV6-1,.,CASSEGPHSNQPQHF,TGTGCCAGCAGTGAAGGACCGCATAGCAATCAGCCCCAGCATTTT
TRBJ2-3,many,TRBV7-2,.,CASSSALGFQYF,TGTGCCAGCAGCTCCGCCCTGGGCTTCCAGTATTTT
TRBJ1-2,many,TRBV14,.,CASSPGRGQPSGYTF,TGTGCCAGCAGCCCAGGAAGGGGCCAGCCCTCTGGCTACACCTTC
TRBJ2-7,many,TRBV30,.,CAWSVLGTKTYEQYF,TGTGCCTGGAGTGTACTCGGGACCAAGACCTACGAGCAGTACTTC
TRBJ2-7,many,TRBV20-1,TRBD2,CSAVPAGRGAYEQYF,TGCAGTGCGGTCCCAGCGGGACGCGGCGCCTACGAGCAGTACTTC
TRBJ2-3,many,TRBV30,.,CAWRATGIGTDTQYF,TGTGCCTGGAGGGCAACAGGGATTGGCACAGATACGCAGTATTTT
TRBJ2-7,.,TRBV12-3/TRBV12-4,.,CAIPDSDSEQYF,TGTGCCATTCCTGACTCGGACAGCGAGCAGTACTTC
TRBJ2-3,many,TRBV20-1,.,CSAITPRQFTDTQYF,TGCAGTGCTATCACCCCTAGACAGTTCACAGATACGCAGTATTTT
TRBJ2-1,many,TRBV12-3/TRBV12-4,TRBD2,CASSLAGANEQFF,TGTGCCAGCAGCCTAGCGGGAGCTAATGAGCAGTTCTTC
TRBJ2-4,many,TRBV4-2,TRBD2,CASSQSGRAENIQYF,TGTGCCAGCAGCCAAAGCGGGAGGGCCGAGAACATTCAGTACTTC
TRBJ1-3,many,TRBV3-1,TRBD1,CAAGGSGNTIYF,TGTGCCGCAGGGGGCTCTGGAAACACCATATATTTT
TRBJ2-3,many,TRBV7-2,.,CASSSHLLGGTLRGTDTQYF,TGTGCCAGCAGCTCCCATTTACTCGGCGGGACCCTTAGGGGCACAGATACGCAGTATTTT
TRBJ2-3,many,TRBV15,.,CATSRGWGRFTDTQYF,TGTGCCACCAGCAGAGGGTGGGGGCGGTTCACAGATACGCAGTATTTT
TRBJ1-1,.,TRBV2,.,CASSDQMNTEAFF,TGTGCCAGCAGTGATCAGATGAACACTGAAGCTTTCTTT
TRBJ1-4,many,TRBV6-1,TRBD1,CASTWGQSSEKLFF,TGTGCCAGCACCTGGGGACAGAGTTCTGAAAAACTGTTTTTT
TRBJ2-7,.,TRBV4-3,.,CASSHPGAEQYF,TGCGCCAGCAGCCATCCTGGGGCCGAGCAGTACTTC
TRBJ2-7,many,TRBV20-1,.,CSAISPSSYEQYF,TGCAGTGCTATCAGCCCGAGCTCCTACGAGCAGTACTTC
TRBJ1-5,few,TRBV5-4,TRBD1,CASVLEDRANQPQHF,TGTGCCAGCGTCTTGGAGGACAGGGCCAATCAGCCCCAGCATTTT
TRBJ2-2,many,TRBV28,TRBD1,CASSLFRSGTVFPGELFF,TGTGCCAGCAGTTTATTCAGGTCCGGGACAGTCTTTCCCGGGGAGCTGTTTTTT
TRBJ2-5,.,TRBV9,.,CASSNQGSQETQYF,TGTGCCAGCAGCAACCAGGGGTCCCAAGAGACCCAGTACTTC
TRBJ2-1,many,TRBV14,TRBD2,CASSRRWGLAVLANEQFF,TGTGCCAGCAGCCGAAGATGGGGACTAGCGGTACTGGCGAATGAGCAGTTCTTC
TRBJ1-1,many,TRBV5-1,.,CASSFGLEQANTEAFF,TGCGCCAGCAGCTTCGGTTTGGAACAGGCGAACACTGAAGCTTTCTTT
TRBJ2-4,.,TRBV6-5,.,CASSYPHAKNIQYF,TGTGCCAGCAGTTACCCCCATGCCAAAAACATTCAGTACTTC
TRBJ2-7,many,TRBV20-1,.,CSVLGDSYEQYF,TGCAGTGTCCTAGGGGATTCCTACGAGCAGTACTTC
TRBJ2-2,many,TRBV28,.,CASSRESRELFF,TGTGCCAGCAGCCGGGAAAGCCGAGAGCTGTTTTTT
TRBJ2-1,few,TRBV15,TRBD2,CATSHPLAGVDNEQFF,TGTGCCACCAGCCATCCGCTAGCGGGCGTCGACAATGAGCAGTTCTTC
TRBJ2-1,many,TRBV14,.,CASSQLAEYNEQFF,TGTGCCAGCAGCCAATTAGCGGAGTACAATGAGCAGTTCTTC
TRBJ2-6,.,TRBV11-1,.,CASSPAQGQGSGANVLTF,TGTGCCAGCAGCCCCGCTCAGGGGCAGGGCTCTGGGGCCAACGTCCTGACTTTC
TRBJ1-1,.,TRBV19,.,CASSTPAYSAEAFF,TGTGCCAGTAGTACGCCGGCGTATAGCGCTGAAGCTTTCTTT
TRBJ2-5,many,TRBV20-1,TRBD2,CSATKAGEETQYF,TGCAGTGCAACTAAAGCGGGAGAAGAGACCCAGTACTTC
TRBJ2-1,many,TRBV12-3/TRBV12-4,TRBD2,CASSFGTSGTEQFF,TGTGCCAGCAGTTTCGGGACTAGCGGCACTGAGCAGTTCTTC
TRBJ2-1,many,TRBV5-1,TRBD2,CASSLGLASNEQFF,TGCGCCAGCAGCTTGGGACTAGCAAGCAATGAGCAGTTCTTC
TRBJ1-5,few,TRBV18,TRBD1,CASRTGERQPQHF,TGTGCCAGCCGAACAGGGGAGAGGCAGCCCCAGCATTTT
TRBJ2-3,many,TRBV11-1,TRBD2,CASSSGTSGRSSADTQYF,TGTGCCAGCAGCTCAGGGACTAGCGGGAGATCAAGCGCAGATACGCAGTATTTT
TRBJ2-7,many,TRBV20-1,.,CSARDGLGEQYF,TGCAGTGCTAGGGACGGGCTAGGGGAGCAGTACTTC
TRBJ2-2,many,TRBV29-1,.,CSVDRNSNTGELFF,TGCAGCGTTGATCGTAACTCGAACACCGGGGAGCTGTTTTTT
TRBJ1-5,many,TRBV7-2,TRBD1,CASSLVAGGGNQPQHF,TGTGCCAGCAGCTTAGTGGCAGGGGGGGGTAATCAGCCCCAGCATTTT
TRBJ1-6,many,TRBV28,.,CASSLPWAWLHF,TGTGCCAGCAGTTTACCGTGGGCATGGCTCCACTTT
TRBJ2-5,many,TRBV6-2/TRBV6-3,TRBD2,CASSWTSGTDQYF,TGTGCCAGCAGTTGGACTAGCGGGACTGACCAGTACTTC
TRBJ2-4,many,TRBV6-5,TRBD1,CASSYDRVRANIQYF,TGTGCCAGCAGCTATGACAGGGTTCGGGCAAACATTCAGTACTTC
TRBJ2-2,.,TRBV10-3,TRBD2,CAISESGRAGGGELFF,TGTGCCATCAGTGAAAGCGGGAGGGCCGGAGGAGGGGAGCTGTTTTTT